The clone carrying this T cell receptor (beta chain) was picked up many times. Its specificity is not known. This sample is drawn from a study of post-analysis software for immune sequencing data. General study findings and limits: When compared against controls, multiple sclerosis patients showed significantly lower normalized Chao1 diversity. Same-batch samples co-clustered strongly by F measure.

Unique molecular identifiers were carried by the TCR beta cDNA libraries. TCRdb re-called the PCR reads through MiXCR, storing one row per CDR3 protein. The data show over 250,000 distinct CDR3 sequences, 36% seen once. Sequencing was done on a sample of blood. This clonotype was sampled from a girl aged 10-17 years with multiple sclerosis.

This CDR3 is CASSLKTWALLIRGQGNYGYTF. CDR3 DNA: TGTGCCAGCAGTTTAAAAACTTGGGCGTTGCTTATCCGGGGACAGGGGAACTATGGCTACACCTTC. The V and J genes are TRBV12-3 or TRBV12-4 and TRBJ1-2; 10 bases align to TRBD1. J was trimmed by 2 bases and V by 2 bases; bases with no gene match: 23. This CDR3 is built from 22 residues.